The sequence of this TCR beta chain was determined in a study of blood T cell repertoires in COVID-19. Study overall: Researchers got acute and convalescent COVID-19 samples from the United States, Italy and Spain. T cells, B-cell-depleted T cells, or PBMCs supplied cDNA or gDNA.

From germline, CDR1 is SGHTA and CDR2 FQGNSA. Trimming took off 0 bases at V and 9 bases at J, with 11 bases between the two ends. CDR3 length: 13 residues. As processed by the authors: Researchers report that nucleated cell counts were estimated from reference gene primer amplification. This table comes from immunoSEQ multiplex PCR, and its TCRdb copy is limited to in-frame clones, with some not included. V and J calls and clone size are given by that table; D and trimming were obtained from the DNA. The repertoire consists of 55,000 to 70,000 clones, with about 83% occurring once and the leading ten covering about 3.5%.

The sample comprised peripheral blood. The rearrangement links TRBV7-2 to TRBJ2-5, with TRBD2 as a possible D gene (5 bases). This TCR was recovered from a woman at least 80 years old with acute or convalescent COVID-19. CDR3: CASSLARAEAQYF. The CDR3 region has the DNA TGTGCCAGCAGCTTAGCCCGGGCGGAGGCCCAGTACTTC.